Below, one TCR beta chain is given with its context. Authors' analysis steps: Amplification with reference gene primers provided the estimates of nucleated cell counts. The assay was immunoSEQ multiplex PCR, and TCRdb's table has in-frame clones only and misses some. V, J and clone size are taken as reported in that table, and D and trimming were inferred from the DNA itself. The data contain more than 100,000 clones, more than 70% of them singletons. The sample comes from a study of blood T cell repertoires in COVID-19. About the research overall: The United States, Italy and Spain were the sources of the acute and convalescent COVID-19 samples. Nucleic acid was either cDNA or gDNA, and it came from T cells, B-cell-depleted T cells, or PBMCs.

The V and J ends lost 4 bases and 7 bases, in that order; junction bases with no gene match: 6. The V gene's germline CDR1 is SGHTA and CDR2 FQGNSA. This CDR3 has 16 amino acids. The V and J genes are TRBV7-2 and TRBJ2-2; TRBD2 agrees at 13 bases. Source material: peripheral blood. This receptor was taken from a woman of 80 years or more in a cohort sampled during active COVID-19. This chain's CDR3 is CASSYGLAGVHGELFF. The CDR3 DNA sequence: TGTGCCAGCAGCTATGGACTAGCGGGAGTGCACGGGGAGCTGTTTTTT.